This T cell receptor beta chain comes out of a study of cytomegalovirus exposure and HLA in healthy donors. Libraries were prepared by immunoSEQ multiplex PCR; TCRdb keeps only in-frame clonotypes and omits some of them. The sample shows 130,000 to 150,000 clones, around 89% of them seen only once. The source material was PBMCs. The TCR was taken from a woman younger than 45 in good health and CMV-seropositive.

The DNA for the CDR3 is TGCGCCAGCGGGACTACTTACAATGAGCAGTTCTTC. Translation: CASGTTYNEQFF. This rearrangement joins TRBV10-1 to TRBJ2-1; TRBD2 agrees at 7 bases. Germline CDR1 is WNHNN and CDR2 is SYGVQD (reference sequence). The J segment lost 4 bases and the V segment lost 8 bases, leaving 2 bases of the junction unmatched. The CDR3 has 12 amino acids.